In this sample, the clone carrying this T cell receptor (beta chain) turned up many times. The CDR3 has 18 residues. J was trimmed by 3 bases and V by 2 bases; bases with no gene match: 12. Germline CDR1 SGHTA, CDR2 FQGNSA. This sample was included in a study of CD8+CD57+ T cells in acquired aplastic anemia. TCR beta VDJ combinations and CDR3 sequences were profiled from genomic DNA. MiXCR, applied by TCRdb to the reads, yields one record per CDR3 protein. The data hold a few hundred thousand distinct CDR3 sequences, with approximately 55% observed a single time. The clonotype originates from a human donor with severe aplastic anemia or a healthy control (not recorded which). The V and J genes are TRBV7-2 and TRBJ2-7, with 11 bases that match TRBD2. The sample taken for sequencing was sorted CD4+, CD8+, or CD8+CD57+ T cells (not recorded which) from PBMCs. The CDR3 region is CASSLYRQLAGAYYEQYF. In DNA, the CDR3 is TGTGCCAGCAGCTTATATCGACAACTAGCGGGGGCCTACTACGAGCAGTACTTC.